This T cell receptor (beta chain) was recorded in a study of T cells in localized non-small cell lung cancer. Some clones are missing from TCRdb's copy, which holds only in-frame ones; the method was immunoSEQ multiplex PCR. The table includes approximately 15,000 clones, 90% detected once. The receptor was derived from a woman aged 40-75 years with stage III lung adenocarcinoma. This specimen was peripheral blood mononuclear cells, taken before any cancer treatment.

The CDR3 DNA sequence: TGTGCCAGCAGTTACGGGGACAGGGGAATCGGGGAGACCCAGTACTTC. Its protein is CASSYGDRGIGETQYF. This rearrangement joins TRBV6-5 to TRBJ2-5; 10 nucleotides match TRBD1. Germline trimming cut 2 bases from V and 5 bases from J; bases unmatched to any gene: 8. Germline CDR1 and CDR2: MNHEY and SVGAGI. This CDR3 spans 16 amino acids.